The rows below give T cell receptor beta chains drawn from one sample of a study of response to subunit inactivated influenza vaccine. TCRdb ran MiXCR on the RT-PCR reads and lists one entry per CDR3 protein. The data contain just over 300,000 distinct CDR3 sequences, less than 25% of them singletons. Here the sequenced sample was PBMCs from blood, taken less than 22 months after vaccination. All receptors come from a man between 50 and 75 years old who received an inactivated influenza vaccine. CDR3s include the opening cysteine and the closing phenylalanine or tryptophan. The D gene is left open where the match is weak. Where a row states a size, it is once, few, many or the class of an expanded clone; other rows omit it.

clone size	V gene	D gene	J gene	CDR3 DNA	CDR3 protein
few	TRBV4-2	.	TRBJ2-1	TGTGCCAGCAGCCAAGGTGCCCGGGACCCAGCTCCGTGGCAGTTCTTC	CASSQGARDPAPWQFF
.	TRBV14	TRBD2	TRBJ2-3	TGTGCCAGCAGCCAGCTAGCGGGGGGGCCTTCTGATACGCAGTATTTT	CASSQLAGGPSDTQYF
few	TRBV20-1	TRBD1	TRBJ2-7	TGCAGTGCAAGGCAGGTGACAGGGCGATTTTACGAGCAGTACTTC	CSARQVTGRFYEQYF
few	TRBV7-2	.	TRBJ2-3	TGTGCCAGCAGCCCGCCGGGGGCAGATACGCAGTATTTT	CASSPPGADTQYF
few	TRBV11-2	TRBD2	TRBJ2-7	TGTGCCAGCAGCTATTCAGAGTTTAGCGGGAGGGCCTACGAGCAGTACTTC	CASSYSEFSGRAYEQYF
.	TRBV6-2/TRBV6-3	.	TRBJ1-2	TGTGCCAGCAGTTACTCCGGGTTTAACGGCTACACCTTC	CASSYSGFNGYTF
many	TRBV4-1	.	TRBJ1-4	TGCGCCAGCAGCCAAGGGACCTATTCGGAACTGTTTTTT	CASSQGTYSELFF
.	TRBV6-2/TRBV6-3	TRBD1	TRBJ2-1	TGTGCCAGCAGCCGGACAGGAACGGCCATGGGGCAGTTCTTC	CASSRTGTAMGQFF
many	TRBV24-1	.	TRBJ2-2	TGTGCCACCAGTGGAAGTACCGGGGAGCTGTTTTTT	CATSGSTGELFF
.	TRBV20-1	.	TRBJ2-5	TGCAGTGCTATTCCTGAGAACCAAGAGACCCAGTACTTC	CSAIPENQETQYF
.	TRBV27	TRBD1	TRBJ2-2	TGTGCCAGCAGTTTTCGGGCAGGGGGGAACACCGGGGAGCTGTTTTTT	CASSFRAGGNTGELFF
.	TRBV5-6	.	TRBJ2-3	TGTGCCAGCAGCCCAGTGCCGGGAAGCGAGCATACGCAGTATTTT	CASSPVPGSEHTQYF
few	TRBV28	.	TRBJ1-6	TGTGCCAGCAGCCCGCATGGATCACCCCTCCACTTT	CASSPHGSPLHF
once	TRBV29-1	TRBD1	TRBJ2-7	TGCAGCGTTGAAGCGGGACAGAGACCCTACGAGCAGTACTTC	CSVEAGQRPYEQYF
.	TRBV30	.	TRBJ1-1	TGTGCCTGGAGCCAGGGATTCCAGGGTTTCTTT	CAWSQGFQGFF
few	TRBV20-1	.	TRBJ1-2	TGCAGTGCTAGAGATCCGGTAGTGGGCTATGGCTACACCTTC	CSARDPVVGYGYTF
few	TRBV29-1	TRBD1	TRBJ1-2	TGCAGCGTTGAACCGCGTTTAGGGACAGGAGACTATGGCTACACCTTC	CSVEPRLGTGDYGYTF
few	TRBV4-2	TRBD2	TRBJ2-5	TGTGCCAGCAGCCCCCCTAGCGGGGTAGAGACCCAGTACTTC	CASSPPSGVETQYF